The 9 T cell receptor beta chains listed next were all sequenced from one sample in a study of cytomegalovirus exposure and HLA in healthy donors. PCR used 60 Vbeta primers and 13 Jbeta primers. TCRdb keeps only in-frame clones here, not all; method: immunoSEQ multiplex PCR. This table has more than 150,000 clones, 82% appearing once. The material sequenced was PBMCs. The receptors stem from a man aged 35 to 55 in good health and CMV-seronegative.

V and J are TRBV7-2 and TRBJ1-2; 8 positions match TRBD1. The V segment lost 5 bases and the J segment 8 bases; nucleotides outside the gene matches: 10. The CDR3 spans 14 residues. CDR1 SGHTA and CDR2 FQGNSA come from the germline V gene. Here the CDR3 DNA reads TGTGCCAGCAGCACCTTCTTGACAGGGGAAGGCTACACCTTC. This translates into CASSTFLTGEGYTF.

The chain has TRBV4-3 and TRBJ1-5; D is unresolved. CDR1 LGHNA and CDR2 YSLEER come from the germline V gene. This CDR3 is 13 amino acids long. Between the trimmed V and J ends, which lost 3 bases and 5 bases, there was a span of 8 bases. CDR3 bases: TGCGCCAGCAGCCACTCCCCGGATCAGCCCCAGCATTTT. Amino acid sequence: CASSHSPDQPQHF.

The chain recombines TRBV28 with TRBJ1-2; a possible D gene is TRBD1 (5 bases). CDR3 size: 15 residues. Trimming took 2 bases from V and 4 from J, leaving 14 bases between them. Germline loops: CDR1 MDHEN, CDR2 SYDVKM. CDR3 bases: TGTGCCAGCAGTTTAGCCCCTACAGGTTTCTATGGCTACACCTTC. It is translated as CASSLAPTGFYGYTF.

The CDR3 region is CASSIQSAQETQYF. CDR3 nucleotide sequence: TGTGCCAGTAGTATCCAGTCCGCCCAAGAGACCCAGTACTTC. The chain couples TRBV19 to TRBJ2-5; D not certain. This CDR3 has 14 amino acids. Germline assignment: CDR1 LNHDA and CDR2 SQIVND (reference sequence). V was cut by 3 bases and J by 1 base, with 9 bases left in between. The entire variable domain, with the rest obtained from reference TRBV19 and TRBJ2-5, is as follows: DGGITQSPKYLFRKEGQNVTLSCEQNLNHDAMYWYRQDPGQGLRLIYYSQIVNDFQKGDIAEGYSVSREKKESFPLTVTSAQKNPTAFYLCASSIQSAQETQYFGPGTRLLVL.

CDR3 in DNA: TGTGCCAGCAGTCCGTTGAATGGGGTCGGGACTAGCGGGAGGAACACCGGGGAGCTGTTTTTT. Its protein product is CASSPLNGVGTSGRNTGELFF. The rearrangement joins TRBV28 to TRBJ2-2; 14 bases align to TRBD2. V trimming: 5 bases; J trimming: 1 base; junction bases outside the gene matches: 15. The length of the CDR3 is 21 residues. Looked up from germline, CDR1 is MDHEN and CDR2 is SYDVKM.

The sample holds a few counts of this clone. This chain links TRBV5-1 with TRBJ1-1; 7 bases are shared with TRBD1. Germline V CDR1 and CDR2: SGHRS, YFSETQ. With V trimmed by 3 bases and J by 1 base, 3 bases remained unmatched. The CDR3 has 14 amino acids. The CDR3 is CASSSQGRNTEAFF. The CDR3 DNA follows: TGCGCCAGCAGCTCACAGGGGCGGAACACTGAAGCTTTCTTT.

This chain joins TRBV7-3 and TRBJ2-7; the D gene is possibly TRBD1 (6 bases). Trimming shortened V by 5 bases and J by 1 base, and 9 bases separated the two germline ends. CDR1 and CDR2 (germline): SGHTA, FQGTGA. This CDR3 region has 13 residues. The CDR3 DNA sequence: TGTGCCAGCAGCCTCGACAGGTCCTACGAGCAGTACTTC. Translated: CASSLDRSYEQYF.

The V gene is TRBV28, the J gene TRBJ1-1, with D maybe TRBD1 (6 bases). Germline V gene sequence: CDR1 MDHEN, CDR2 SYDVKM. With 5 bases removed from V and 1 base from J, the gap between germline ends came to 14 bases. The CDR3 is made up of 15 amino acids. The CDR3 sequence: CASSPLQGTNTEAFF. The CDR3 region has the DNA TGTGCCAGCAGTCCCTTGCAGGGGACGAACACTGAAGCTTTCTTT.

The chain recombines TRBV7-3 with TRBJ2-3, with TRBD2 as a possible D gene (5 bases). The V gene's germline CDR1 is SGHTA and CDR2 FQGTGA. Trimming took off 0 bases at V and 0 bases at J, with 7 bases between the two ends. The CDR3 runs to 15 residues. This chain's CDR3 is CASSLTAASTDTQYF. CDR3 DNA: TGTGCCAGCAGCTTAACAGCGGCTAGCACAGATACGCAGTATTTT.